Sequencing of this T cell receptor beta chain was carried out in a study of control samples from healthy donors and cancer patients (dated by TCRdb to the early 2020s). The library came from the immunoSEQ multiplex PCR assay. Drawn from immuneACCESS, this table holds only the in-frame rearrangements with V and J called that TCRdb kept. Clones are partly lost; checked studies trace under half to an unresolved V gene and leave the rest unexplained. The sample includes about 120,000 clones, with more than 75% observed a single time. Of the sample, less than 3% is held by the ten largest clones. As regards this clone: Its antigen is unknown. No clone much larger than this one lies a single base away; base qualities are absent.

From the cysteine through the phenylalanine, the CDR3 covers 14 amino acids. The sequence is cut down to CDR3 DNA, 42 bases in frame from base 1. Reading the germline V gene (reference sequence) gives CDR1 SGHKS and CDR2 YYEKEE. V loses 4 bases at its end and J loses 1 base; junction bases beyond the gene matches: 3. The sequence was obtained from a woman in her 70s in good health. The receptor chain draws on TRBV5-5 and TRBJ2-5; 8 of the junction bases match TRBD2. The sequencing sample was made of blood. This receptor has the CDR3 CASSRLATQETQYF. At the DNA level, the sequence is TGTGCCAGCAGCCGACTAGCGACCCAAGAGACCCAGTACTTC.